The 18 T cell receptor beta chains presented below share a single source sample, sequenced in a study of patients and donors after allogeneic stem cell transplantation. TCRdb re-analysed the RT-PCR reads in MiXCR, keeping a single row per CDR3 protein. The sample holds 150,000 or so distinct CDR3 sequences; about a quarter are singletons and the top ten take about 24%. The sample comprised blood, either unsorted or a sorted T cell fraction (not recorded which). All receptors derive from a human donor who was either an allogeneic HSCT recipient or a stem cell or donor lymphocyte infusion donor (not recorded which). It is not recorded whose cells these are; they may come from a transplant donor.

This chain links TRBV29-1 with TRBJ1-2, with D unresolved. The CDR3 sequence is 11 residues long. Germline V CDR1 and CDR2: SQVTM, ANQGSEA. V dropped 1 base and J dropped 6 bases, with 6 bases sitting between them. CDR3 sequence reads: CSVEALDGYTF. The CDR3 DNA reads as TGCAGCGTTGAAGCGTTGGATGGCTACACCTTC.

The gene calls are TRBV5-1 and TRBJ2-5; the match to TRBD1 covers 12 bases. Looked up from germline, CDR1 is SGHRS and CDR2 is YFSETQ. Trimming took 5 bases from V and 1 from J; bases not matched to a gene: 6. The CDR3 loop spans 16 amino acids. The CDR3 sequence: CASSPGDRGLQETQYF. CDR3 DNA: TGCGCCAGCAGTCCCGGGGACAGGGGGCTCCAAGAGACCCAGTACTTC.

V and J are TRBV5-1 and TRBJ2-7; D unresolved. Germline V gives CDR1 SGHRS, CDR2 YFSETQ. Trimming removed 0 bases from V and 6 bases from J, with 16 bases in between. The CDR3 runs 15 residues. CDR3 amino acids: CASSLDPLSVSEQYF. The CDR3 nucleotides read TGCGCCAGCAGCTTGGATCCCCTCTCGGTGAGCGAGCAGTACTTC. Supplemented by reference TRBV5-1 and TRBJ2-7, the full variable domain reads KAGVTQTPRYLIKTRGQQVTLSCSPISGHRSVSWYQQTPGQGLQFLFEYFSETQRNKGNFPGRFSGRQFSNSRSEMNVSTLELGDSALYLCASSLDPLSVSEQYFGPGTRLTVT.

The chain recombines TRBV7-9 with TRBJ2-3; possibly TRBD2 for D (6 bases). The CDR3 runs 17 residues. Germline CDR1 is SEHNR and CDR2 is FQNEAQ (reference sequence). The V and J ends lost 6 bases and 0 bases respectively, with 19 bases between them. DNA for the CDR3: TGTGCCAGCAGACGACCTGGGGGGATTTCTAGCACAGATACGCAGTATTTT. As protein: CASRRPGGISSTDTQYF.

This clonotype was seen a handful of times. This chain joins TRBV29-1 and TRBJ2-2; 9 bases line up with TRBD2. This CDR3 has 14 residues. The germline V gene encodes CDR1 SQVTM and CDR2 ANQGSEA. The V and J ends lost 6 bases and 7 bases, in that order; junction bases with no gene match: 9. CDR3 nucleotides: TGCAGCGTCCGAGGCGGGAGGGGGATCGGGGAGCTGTTTTTT. Encoded protein: CSVRGGRGIGELFF.

The rearrangement uses TRBV12-3 or TRBV12-4 and TRBJ1-5; a possible D gene is TRBD1 (6 bases). CDR3 length: 17 amino acids. V dropped 2 bases and J dropped 5 bases, with 19 bases sitting between them. CDR3 protein: CASSLSGGSRADQPQHF. CDR3 sequence (DNA): TGTGCCAGCAGTTTATCGGGGGGCTCCCGGGCGGATCAGCCCCAGCATTTT.

V and J are TRBV27 and TRBJ1-5; D unclear. V dropped 5 bases and J dropped 3 bases, with 11 bases sitting between them. Germline V gene lookup returns CDR1 MNHEY and CDR2 SMNVEV (reference sequence). The CDR3 length is 14 residues. In DNA, the CDR3 is TGTGCCAGCAGTCGCTCGGTAATCAATCAGCCCCAGCATTTT. It is translated as CASSRSVINQPQHF.

The genes are TRBV11-3 and TRBJ2-3; D unclear. Germline assignment: CDR1 SGHNT and CDR2 YENEEA. Trimming left V 1 base short and J 6 bases short, with 14 bases between. CDR3 size: 15 residues. For the CDR3, the DNA is TGTGCCAGCAGCTTAGCGCCCCTTATTTCGGATACGCAGTATTTT. Amino acid sequence: CASSLAPLISDTQYF.

The chain couples TRBV21-1 to TRBJ2-2; the table's D call, TRBD1, has no DNA check behind it. TRBV21-1 is flagged as a pseudogene. There are 17 residues in the CDR3. CDR3 amino acids: CASSKAGTGRFGGELFF. The CDR3 DNA is TGTGCCAGCAGCAAAGCAGGCACAGGTAGATTTGGCGGGGAGCTGTTTTTT.

The V call is TRBV20-1, the J call TRBJ2-1; D is uncertain. The CDR3 extends over 12 amino acids. V lost 0 bases and J 8 bases, leaving 8 bases between the germline ends. CDR1 DFQATT and CDR2 SNEGSKA come from the germline V gene (reference sequence). CDR3 residues: CSAREGSDEQFF. The CDR3 nucleotides read TGCAGTGCTAGAGAGGGGTCAGATGAGCAGTTCTTC.

Comment on this clonotype: Sequence at one end of the junction differs from germline and may be a read error. This chain joins TRBV30 and TRBJ2-2, with D perhaps assigned TRBD1 or TRBD2 (6 bases each). The CDR3 covers 15 residues. CDR1 is GTSNPN, CDR2 SVGIG, per germline (reference sequence). CDR3 loop: CARSVSGALTGELFF. The CDR3 coding sequence is TGTGCCCGGAGTGTATCGGGGGCTTTGACGGGGGAGCTGTTTTTT.

This clonotype was seen more than once but under ten times. The chain employs TRBV5-1 and TRBJ2-1, with 11 bases aligning to TRBD2. CDR3 size: 16 residues. J was trimmed by 5 bases and V by 2 bases; bases with no gene match: 6. Germline V gene data show CDR1 as SGHRS and CDR2 as YFSETQ. This CDR3 reads CASSFPLAGVNNEQFF. CDR3 nucleotides: TGCGCCAGCAGCTTCCCACTAGCGGGGGTGAACAATGAGCAGTTCTTC.

The chain uses TRBV7-2 and TRBJ2-5; 10 bases are a match to TRBD2. The CDR3 totals 14 residues. Per germline, CDR1 SGHTA and CDR2 FQGNSA. With V trimmed by 7 bases and J by 2 bases, 4 bases remained unmatched. CDR3 DNA sequence: TGTGCCAGCACTGCAGCGGGAGGGCAAGAGACCCAGTACTTC. This translates into CASTAAGGQETQYF. The whole variable domain, filled in from reference TRBV7-2 and TRBJ2-5, reads GAGVSQSPSNKVTEKGKDVELRCDPISGHTALYWYRQSLGQGLEFLIYFQGNSAPDKSGLPSDRFSAERTGGSVSTLTIQRTQQEDSAVYLCASTAAGGQETQYFGPGTRLLVL.

The table lists this clonotype with many counts. The rearrangement links TRBV18 to TRBJ1-4; TRBD1 aligns across 7 bases. The CDR3 extends over 13 amino acids. The V and J ends lost 6 bases and 4 bases, in that order; junction bases with no gene match: 2. The germline V gene encodes CDR1 KGHSH and CDR2 LQKENI. The CDR3 protein is CASSTGINEKLFF. CDR3 in DNA: TGTGCCAGCTCGACAGGGATTAATGAAAAACTGTTTTTT.

The rearrangement links TRBV6-5 to TRBJ1-4, with D tentatively TRBD1 (5 bases). This CDR3 comprises 15 residues. V was shortened by 1 base and J by 3 bases, with 9 bases between the two germline ends. CDR1 is MNHEY and CDR2 is SVGAGI in the germline V gene. The CDR3 DNA follows: TGTGCCAGCAGTTACTTTCAGGGTGCTAATGAAAAACTGTTTTTT. Translation: CASSYFQGANEKLFF.

V is TRBV5-1 and J is TRBJ2-7; TRBD1 might be the D (5 bases). V was cut by 0 bases and J by 2 bases, with 9 bases left in between. Looked up from germline, CDR1 is SGHRS and CDR2 is YFSETQ. This CDR3 is built from 14 residues. CDR3 coding DNA: TGCGCCAGCAGCTTGGAAGGGGATACCTACGAGCAGTACTTC. This gives the protein CASSLEGDTYEQYF.

This clonotype occurred a few times. CDR3 protein: CSVVSTGENYGYTF. The DNA for the CDR3 is TGCAGCGTTGTCTCCACAGGAGAAAACTATGGCTACACCTTC. The chain employs TRBV29-1 and TRBJ1-2, with a weak D call TRBD1 (5 bases). Germline V lookup: CDR1 SQVTM, CDR2 ANQGSEA. V lost 4 bases to trimming and J lost 2 bases, with 14 bases between them. The CDR3 covers 14 residues.

This clonotype was seen a handful of times. The chain employs TRBV4-3 and TRBJ1-6; D ambiguous. The CDR3 length is 13 residues. Germline CDR1 and CDR2: LGHNA and YSLEER. V lost 0 bases and J 10 bases, leaving 7 bases between the germline ends. This CDR3 is CASSQDERSPLHF. Here the CDR3 DNA reads TGCGCCAGCAGCCAAGATGAAAGGTCACCCCTCCACTTT.